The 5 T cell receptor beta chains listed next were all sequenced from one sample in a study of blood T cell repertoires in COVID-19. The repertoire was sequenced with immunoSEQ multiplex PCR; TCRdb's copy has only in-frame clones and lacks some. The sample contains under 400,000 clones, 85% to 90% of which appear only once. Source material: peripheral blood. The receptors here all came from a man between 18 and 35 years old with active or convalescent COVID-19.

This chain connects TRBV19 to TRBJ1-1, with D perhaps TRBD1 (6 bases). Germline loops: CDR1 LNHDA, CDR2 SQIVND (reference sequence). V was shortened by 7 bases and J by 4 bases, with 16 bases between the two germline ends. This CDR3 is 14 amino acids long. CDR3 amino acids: CASKAGARSTEAFF. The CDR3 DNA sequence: TGTGCCAGTAAGGCGGGGGCGCGTAGCACTGAAGCTTTCTTT. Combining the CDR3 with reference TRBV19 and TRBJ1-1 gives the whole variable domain DGGITQSPKYLFRKEGQNVTLSCEQNLNHDAMYWYRQDPGQGLRLIYYSQIVNDFQKGDIAEGYSVSREKKESFPLTVTSAQKNPTAFYLCASKAGARSTEAFFGQGTRLTVV.

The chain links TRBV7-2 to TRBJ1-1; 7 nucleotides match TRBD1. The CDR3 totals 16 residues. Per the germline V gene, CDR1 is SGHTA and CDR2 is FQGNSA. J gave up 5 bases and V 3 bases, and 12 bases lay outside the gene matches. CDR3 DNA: TGTGCCAGCAGCTTCGCAGGGGGGTTAAGTCATACTGAAGCTTTCTTT. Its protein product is CASSFAGGLSHTEAFF.

The CDR3 reads CASRKITGMNTEAFF. As DNA, the CDR3 is TGTGCCAGCAGGAAAATAACAGGGATGAACACTGAAGCTTTCTTT. The chain combines TRBV6-6 with TRBJ1-1; tentative D call: TRBD1 (6 bases). V lost 6 bases and J lost 0, with 14 bases in between. The CDR3 length is 15 residues. The germline CDR1 and CDR2 sequences are MNHNY and SVGAGI (reference sequence).

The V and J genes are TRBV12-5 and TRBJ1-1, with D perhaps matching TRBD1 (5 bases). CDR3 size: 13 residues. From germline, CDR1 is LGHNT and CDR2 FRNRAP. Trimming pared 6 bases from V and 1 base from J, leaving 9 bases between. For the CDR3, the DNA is TGTGCTAGTGGCCGACAGTCGAACACTGAAGCTTTCTTT. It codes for CASGRQSNTEAFF.

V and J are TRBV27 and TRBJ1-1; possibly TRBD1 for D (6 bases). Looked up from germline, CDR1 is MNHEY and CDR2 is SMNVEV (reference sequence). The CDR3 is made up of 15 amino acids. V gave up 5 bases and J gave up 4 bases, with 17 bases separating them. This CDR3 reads CASSPYRAESTEAFF. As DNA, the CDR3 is TGTGCCAGCAGTCCATACAGGGCGGAGAGCACTGAAGCTTTCTTT.